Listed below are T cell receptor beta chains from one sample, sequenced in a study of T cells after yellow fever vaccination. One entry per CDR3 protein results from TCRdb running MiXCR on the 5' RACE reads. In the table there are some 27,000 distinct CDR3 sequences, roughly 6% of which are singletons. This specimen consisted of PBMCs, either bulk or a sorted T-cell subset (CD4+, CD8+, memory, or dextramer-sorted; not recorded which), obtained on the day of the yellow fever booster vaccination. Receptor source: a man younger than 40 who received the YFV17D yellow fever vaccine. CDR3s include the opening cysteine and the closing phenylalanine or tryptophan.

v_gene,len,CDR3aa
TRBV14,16,CASSQTTGLAGVNQYF
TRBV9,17,CASSVEASGSQTHEQYF
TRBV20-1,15,CSANWASGMTDTQYF
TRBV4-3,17,CASSQRTSGRYTDTQYF
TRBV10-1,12,CASSGTTDTQYF
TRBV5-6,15,CASSLETASSYEQYF
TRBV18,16,CASSQGPSGGHNEQFF
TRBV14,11,CASSQAAEQYF
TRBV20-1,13,CSARFTNRGVAFF
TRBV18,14,CASSLVGSNEKLFF
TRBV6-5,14,CASSKNTGAQQQHF
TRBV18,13,CASSSGGLDIQYF
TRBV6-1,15,CASSEHSGQGPGPYF
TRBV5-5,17,CASSLIPWTSGGDTQYF
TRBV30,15,CAWSGEVGAGQPQHF
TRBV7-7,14,CASNPWISRGPLHF
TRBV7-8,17,CASRGGLAGGQADTQYF
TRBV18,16,CASSPPDSSTRYGYTF
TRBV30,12,CAWGAIGNGYTF
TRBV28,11,CASSPAGEQYF
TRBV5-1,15,CASRILAGGPVEQYF
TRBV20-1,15,CSARVGASGTDTQYF
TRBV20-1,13,CSATQAGGETQYF
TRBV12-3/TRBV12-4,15,CASSPAGGDKNIQYF
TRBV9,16,CASSPLGGLAEETQYF
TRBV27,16,CASRRTLAGTTYEQYF
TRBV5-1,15,CASSLALAGYNEQFF
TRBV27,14,CASSFAARQETQYF
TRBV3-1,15,CASSQGHAKGYEQYF
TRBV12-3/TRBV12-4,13,CASSSSTNEKLFF
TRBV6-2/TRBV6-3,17,CASSYGALAGHTDTQYF
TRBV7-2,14,CASSLGWTSGGYTF
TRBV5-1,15,CASSHGGRENYGYTF
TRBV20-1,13,CSAPGQDLRPQHF
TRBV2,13,CASSKDGVRPQHF
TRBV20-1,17,CSARDMEGGWSNQPQHF
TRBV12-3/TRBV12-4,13,CASSPGPSWGAFF
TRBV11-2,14,CASREESSTDTQYF
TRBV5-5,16,CASGYGPAPGGETQYF
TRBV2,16,CASGSTSGSSTDTQYF
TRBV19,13,CASSIERGNEQYF
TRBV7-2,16,CASSETEPDRTDTQYF
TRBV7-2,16,CASSSVAGSSGNEQYF
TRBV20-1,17,CSALPGLAVGKQETQYF
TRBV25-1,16,CASSSYPGQGNTESFF
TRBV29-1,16,CSAEPPGQVSSYEQYF
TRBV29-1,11,CSVELGPEAFF
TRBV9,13,CASSVGGGGAQHF
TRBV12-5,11,CASGLGRTAFF